Detailed here is one T cell receptor (beta chain). CDR3 length: 14 residues. V was cut by 0 bases and J by 4 bases, with 10 bases left in between. Germline V gene lookup returns CDR1 SGDLS and CDR2 YYNGEE. This specimen belongs to a study of T cell changes during pregnancy in multiple sclerosis. Clones were read by immunoSEQ multiplex PCR, and TCRdb kept only the in-frame ones, dropping some. The profile shows 90,000 to 100,000 clones, approximately 92% of them singletons. The TCR sequence derives from a female donor with multiple sclerosis, enrolled in a pregnancy study. This specimen was peripheral blood, taken in the first trimester of pregnancy. The V gene is TRBV9, the J gene TRBJ1-1, with a tentative D call TRBD1 (5 bases). The CDR3 DNA is TGTGCCAGCAGCGTAGCAGGGCGAGGCACTGAAGCTTTCTTT. Its translation: CASSVAGRGTEAFF. Complete variable domain (other parts from reference TRBV9 and TRBJ1-1): DSGVTQTPKHLITATGQRVTLRCSPRSGDLSVYWYQQSLDQGLQFLIQYYNGEERAKGNILERFSAQQFPDLHSELNLSSLELGDSALYFCASSVAGRGTEAFFGQGTRLTVV.